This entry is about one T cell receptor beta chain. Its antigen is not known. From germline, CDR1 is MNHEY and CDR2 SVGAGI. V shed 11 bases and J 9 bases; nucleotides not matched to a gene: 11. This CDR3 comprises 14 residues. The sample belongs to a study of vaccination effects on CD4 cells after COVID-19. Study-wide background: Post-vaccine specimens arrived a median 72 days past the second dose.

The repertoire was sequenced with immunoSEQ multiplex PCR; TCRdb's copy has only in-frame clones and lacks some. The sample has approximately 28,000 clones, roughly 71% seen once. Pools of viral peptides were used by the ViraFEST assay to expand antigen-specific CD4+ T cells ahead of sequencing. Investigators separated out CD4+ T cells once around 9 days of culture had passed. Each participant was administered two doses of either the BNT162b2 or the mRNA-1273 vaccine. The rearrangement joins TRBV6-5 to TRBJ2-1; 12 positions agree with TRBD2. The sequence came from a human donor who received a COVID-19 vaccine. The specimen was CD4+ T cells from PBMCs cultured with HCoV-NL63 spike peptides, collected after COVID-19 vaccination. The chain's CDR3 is CAGGGASGGGEQFF. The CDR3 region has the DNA TGTGCCGGGGGAGGGGCTAGCGGGGGGGGTGAGCAGTTCTTC.